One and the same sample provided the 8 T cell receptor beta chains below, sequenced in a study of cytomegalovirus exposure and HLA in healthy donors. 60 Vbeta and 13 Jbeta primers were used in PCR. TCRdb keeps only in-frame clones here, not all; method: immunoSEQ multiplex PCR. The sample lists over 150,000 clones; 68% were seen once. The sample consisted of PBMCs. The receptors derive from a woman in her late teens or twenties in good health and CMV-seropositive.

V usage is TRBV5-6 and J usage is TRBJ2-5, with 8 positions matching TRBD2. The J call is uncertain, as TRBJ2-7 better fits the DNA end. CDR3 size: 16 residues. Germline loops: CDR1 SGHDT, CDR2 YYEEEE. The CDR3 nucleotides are TGTGCCAGCAGCCTCCCGGCTGGCGGGAGGAACTACGAGCAGTACTTC. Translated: CASSLPAGGRNYEQYF.

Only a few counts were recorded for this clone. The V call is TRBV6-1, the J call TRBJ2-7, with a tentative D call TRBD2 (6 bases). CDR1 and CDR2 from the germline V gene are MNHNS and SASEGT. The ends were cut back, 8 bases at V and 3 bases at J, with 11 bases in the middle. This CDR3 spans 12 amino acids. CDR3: CASGGAVYEQYF. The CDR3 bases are TGTGCCAGCGGCGGGGCCGTCTACGAGCAGTACTTC.

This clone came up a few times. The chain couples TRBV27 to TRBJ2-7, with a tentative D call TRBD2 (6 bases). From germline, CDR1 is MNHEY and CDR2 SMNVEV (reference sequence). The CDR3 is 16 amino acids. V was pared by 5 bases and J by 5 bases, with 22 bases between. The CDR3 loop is CASSTLSRESIHEQYF. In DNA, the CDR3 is TGTGCCAGCAGTACCCTTAGCCGGGAGTCTATCCACGAGCAGTACTTC.

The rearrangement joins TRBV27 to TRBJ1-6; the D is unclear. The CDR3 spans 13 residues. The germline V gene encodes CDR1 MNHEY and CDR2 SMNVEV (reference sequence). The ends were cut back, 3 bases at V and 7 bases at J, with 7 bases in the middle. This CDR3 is CASSFGWNSPLHF. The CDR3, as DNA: TGTGCCAGCAGTTTCGGGTGGAATTCACCCCTCCACTTT.

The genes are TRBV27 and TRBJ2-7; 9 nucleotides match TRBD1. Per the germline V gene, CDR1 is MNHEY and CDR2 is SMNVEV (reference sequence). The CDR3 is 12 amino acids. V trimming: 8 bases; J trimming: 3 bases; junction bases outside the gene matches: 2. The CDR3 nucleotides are TGTGCCAGCGCGGGACAGGGCTACGAGCAGTACTTC. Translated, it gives CASAGQGYEQYF.

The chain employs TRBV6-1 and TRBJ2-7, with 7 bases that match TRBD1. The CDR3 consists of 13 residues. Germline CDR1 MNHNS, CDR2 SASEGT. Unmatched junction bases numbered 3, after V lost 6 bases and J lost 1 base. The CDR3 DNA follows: TGTGCCAGCAGGGAACAGGGGTCCTACGAGCAGTACTTC. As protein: CASREQGSYEQYF.

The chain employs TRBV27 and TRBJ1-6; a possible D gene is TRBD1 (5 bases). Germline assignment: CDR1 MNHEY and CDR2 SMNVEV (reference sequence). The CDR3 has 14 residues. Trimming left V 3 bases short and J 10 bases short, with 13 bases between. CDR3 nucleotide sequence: TGTGCCAGCAGTTTGGGGGGGGGTCGATCACCCCTCCACTTT. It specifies CASSLGGGRSPLHF.

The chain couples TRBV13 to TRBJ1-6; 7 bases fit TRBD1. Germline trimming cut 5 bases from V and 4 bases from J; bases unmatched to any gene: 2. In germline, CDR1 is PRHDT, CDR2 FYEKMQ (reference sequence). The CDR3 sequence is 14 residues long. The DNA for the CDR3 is TGTGCCAGCAGCCAGGGGGGATATAATTCACCCCTCCACTTT. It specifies CASSQGGYNSPLHF.